This TCR beta chain derives from a study of Ad26.COV2.S vaccination and SARS-CoV-2 variants. As concerns this clone: Its specificity is not known.

The germline gives CDR1 GTSNPN, CDR2 SVGIG (reference sequence). The V end lost 5 bases, the J end lost 10 bases, and 15 bases lay between the germline ends. This CDR3 contains 13 residues. Specified treatment: roughly 20 received Ad26.COV2.S at low or high dose, single or two shots; 5 received placebo; per-sample allocation not given. Sample collection was performed on day 63 after the first vaccine or placebo injection. TCRdb keeps only in-frame clones here, not all; method: immunoSEQ multiplex PCR. In the table there are around 300,000 clones, less than 90% of which are singletons. Study results and limitations: Compared with placebo recipients, vaccine recipients had higher spike-specific TCR breadth.

The source was peripheral blood, collected in a trial of Ad26.COV2.S vaccine versus placebo. The chain uses TRBV30 and TRBJ1-6; D might be TRBD1 (6 bases). The source is a person aged 18 to 59 who received the Ad26.COV2.S COVID-19 vaccine or a placebo. CDR3 amino acids: CAWGGGTSSPLHF. CDR3 nucleotides: TGTGCCTGGGGAGGGGGGACATCGTCACCCCTCCACTTT.